Included here is one T cell receptor beta chain sequence, with context. This record comes from a study of cytomegalovirus exposure and HLA in healthy donors. The PCR contained 60 Vbeta and 13 Jbeta primers. The protocol was immunoSEQ multiplex PCR, while the TCRdb copy is restricted to in-frame clones and leaves out a portion. This table holds a few hundred thousand clones, under 80% found once. Germline CDR1 and CDR2: MNHNY and SVGAGI (reference sequence). The CDR3 spans 13 residues. V lost 6 bases, J lost 5 bases, and 11 bases lay in between. The chain joins TRBV6-6 to TRBJ1-5; D may be TRBD1 (5 bases). This TCR came from a woman aged 25 to 39 in good health and CMV-seronegative. The specimen was PBMCs. The CDR3 region is CASSRGGDQPQHF. The DNA for the CDR3 is TGTGCCAGCAGCCGTGGGGGGGATCAGCCCCAGCATTTT.